This T cell receptor beta chain was identified during a study of HIV-infected patients and healthy controls. This clonotype was counted at least ten times. V lost 2 bases and J 8 bases, leaving 16 bases between the germline ends. The germline gives CDR1 SGHTS, CDR2 YDEGEE. The CDR3 consists of 14 residues. TCRdb fed the 5' RACE reads into MiXCR, producing one record per CDR3 protein. The sample has about 64,000 distinct CDR3 sequences; 19% are singletons. Sequencing input: CD4+ T cells from blood. V is TRBV5-8 and J is TRBJ1-2; D is ambiguous. The TCR was taken from a human donor in good health. CDR3 nucleotide sequence: TGTGCCAGCAGCTTTCACCGTTCGCTGGCAGGCTACACCTTC. The encoded protein is CASSFHRSLAGYTF.